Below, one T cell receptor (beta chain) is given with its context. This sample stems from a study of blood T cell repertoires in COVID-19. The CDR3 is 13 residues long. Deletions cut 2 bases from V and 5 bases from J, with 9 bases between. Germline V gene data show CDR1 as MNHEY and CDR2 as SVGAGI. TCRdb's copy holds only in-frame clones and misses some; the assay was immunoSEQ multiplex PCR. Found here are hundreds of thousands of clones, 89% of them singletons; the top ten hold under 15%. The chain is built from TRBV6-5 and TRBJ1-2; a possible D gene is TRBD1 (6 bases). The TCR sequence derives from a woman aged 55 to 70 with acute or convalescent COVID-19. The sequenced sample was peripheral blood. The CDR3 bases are TGTGCCAGCAGTTACCCGACAGGATATGGCTACACCTTC. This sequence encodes CASSYPTGYGYTF.